Listed below are T cell receptor beta chains from one sample, sequenced in a study of identical twins. Each CDR3 protein gets one entry after TCRdb re-called the 5' RACE reads with MiXCR. The sample lists about 720,000 distinct CDR3 sequences; 8.6% were seen once. The data were also submitted as part of a second study, on yellow fever vaccine responses in identical twins.

Sequencing was carried out using PBMCs. These receptors all stem from a woman under 30 in good health. CDR3s include the opening cysteine and the closing phenylalanine or tryptophan. The D gene is left open where the match is weak. Some rows mark clone size as missing; the rest say once, few, many or name a class of expanded clone.

J gene: TRBJ2-3
D gene: -
clone size: many
V gene: TRBV12-3/TRBV12-4
CDR3 length: 16
CDR3 DNA: TGTGCCAGCAGTTTAGCGCAGGGGCTTGGGACAGATACGCAGTATTTT
CDR3 protein: CASSLAQGLGTDTQYF

J gene: TRBJ2-5
D gene: TRBD2
clone size: many
V gene: TRBV7-2
CDR3 length: 14
CDR3 DNA: TGTGCCAGCAGCTTAGAAGCGGGGGGGGAGACCCAGTACTTC
CDR3 protein: CASSLEAGGETQYF

J gene: TRBJ2-6
D gene: -
clone size: once
V gene: TRBV27
CDR3 length: 14
CDR3 DNA: TGTGCCAGTAAGGCCCTCTCTGGGGCCAACGTCCTGACTTTC
CDR3 protein: CASKALSGANVLTF

J gene: TRBJ2-1
D gene: -
clone size: many
V gene: TRBV29-1
CDR3 length: 14
CDR3 DNA: TGCAGCGGGCAGGGGACCTACTCCTACAATGAGCAGTTCTTC
CDR3 protein: CSGQGTYSYNEQFF

J gene: TRBJ2-5
D gene: TRBD2
clone size: few
V gene: TRBV11-2
CDR3 length: 13
CDR3 DNA: TGTGCCAGCAGGAAGGGACTAACGGAGACCCAGTACTTC
CDR3 protein: CASRKGLTETQYF

J gene: TRBJ2-7
D gene: TRBD1
clone size: few
V gene: TRBV9
CDR3 length: 17
CDR3 DNA: TGTGCCAGCAGCCCTAGGACAGGCGAAAAGAGGGACTACGAGCAGTACTTC
CDR3 protein: CASSPRTGEKRDYEQYF

J gene: TRBJ2-1
D gene: -
clone size: -
V gene: TRBV7-2
CDR3 length: 14
CDR3 DNA: TGTGCCAGCAGCTTAGCGAGGGCTGAGGGGCATCCGTTCTTC
CDR3 protein: CASSLARAEGHPFF

J gene: TRBJ2-2
D gene: -
clone size: many
V gene: TRBV24-1
CDR3 length: 14
CDR3 DNA: TGTGCCACCAGTGAGCTACGGGGCACCGGGGAGCTGTTTTTT
CDR3 protein: CATSELRGTGELFF

J gene: TRBJ1-4
D gene: -
clone size: -
V gene: TRBV15
CDR3 length: 17
CDR3 DNA: TGTGCCACCAGCAGAGGGAGTTCGGTGCCGGTTGCCGAAAAACTGTTTTTT
CDR3 protein: CATSRGSSVPVAEKLFF

J gene: TRBJ2-7
D gene: TRBD2
clone size: few
V gene: TRBV20-1
CDR3 length: 14
CDR3 DNA: TGCAGTGCTAGAGAAAGCGGGGGGGCCTACGAGCAGTACTTC
CDR3 protein: CSARESGGAYEQYF

J gene: TRBJ2-7
D gene: -
clone size: few
V gene: TRBV6-5
CDR3 length: 16
CDR3 DNA: TGTGCCAGCAGTTACTCGATCCCCGGGACTCCCTACGAGCAGTACTTC
CDR3 protein: CASSYSIPGTPYEQYF

J gene: TRBJ2-1
D gene: TRBD1
clone size: few
V gene: TRBV10-3
CDR3 length: 13
CDR3 DNA: TGTGCCATCAGGGATACAGGGGACAATGAGCAGTTCTTC
CDR3 protein: CAIRDTGDNEQFF

J gene: TRBJ2-1
D gene: TRBD2
clone size: few
V gene: TRBV9
CDR3 length: 15
CDR3 DNA: TGTGCCAGCAGCGTAACACTAGCGGGAGCTACTGAGCAGTTCTTC
CDR3 protein: CASSVTLAGATEQFF

J gene: TRBJ2-3
D gene: -
clone size: few
V gene: TRBV5-5
CDR3 length: 14
CDR3 DNA: TGTGCCAGCAGCTTAGCCGGAATCACAGATACGCAGTATTTT
CDR3 protein: CASSLAGITDTQYF

J gene: TRBJ2-1
D gene: TRBD2
clone size: few
V gene: TRBV5-1
CDR3 length: 19
CDR3 DNA: TGCGCCAGCAGCAGGGAGGTAGTTAGCGGGGAGAGCTCCTACAATGAGCAGTTCTTC
CDR3 protein: CASSREVVSGESSYNEQFF

J gene: TRBJ2-5
D gene: TRBD2
clone size: few
V gene: TRBV7-9
CDR3 length: 15
CDR3 DNA: TGTGCCAGCAGCTTGGTTACTAGCGGCCTAGAGACCCAGTACTTC
CDR3 protein: CASSLVTSGLETQYF

J gene: TRBJ1-6
D gene: TRBD1
clone size: -
V gene: TRBV27
CDR3 length: 15
CDR3 DNA: TGTGCCAGCGGATCAATGGACAGGGGGGATTCACCCCTCCACTTT
CDR3 protein: CASGSMDRGDSPLHF

J gene: TRBJ2-7
D gene: TRBD2
clone size: -
V gene: TRBV20-1
CDR3 length: 15
CDR3 DNA: TGCAGTGCTCAATCTCCGGGACTAGAGCTGTACGAGCAGTACTTC
CDR3 protein: CSAQSPGLELYEQYF

J gene: TRBJ1-3
D gene: TRBD1
clone size: many
V gene: TRBV12-3/TRBV12-4
CDR3 length: 15
CDR3 DNA: TGTGCCAGCATCAATCAGGGGGCTGGTGGAAACACCATATATTTT
CDR3 protein: CASINQGAGGNTIYF

J gene: TRBJ2-1
D gene: -
clone size: few
V gene: TRBV7-2
CDR3 length: 14
CDR3 DNA: TGTGCCAGCAGCTTAGCGGCGGATTACAATGAGCAGTTCTTC
CDR3 protein: CASSLAADYNEQFF

J gene: TRBJ2-7
D gene: TRBD1
clone size: few
V gene: TRBV29-1
CDR3 length: 18
CDR3 DNA: TGCAGCGTTGAAGATCCTGGGCGACAGGGGGCACGAGTGGGAGAGCAGTACTTC
CDR3 protein: CSVEDPGRQGARVGEQYF

J gene: TRBJ2-7
D gene: TRBD1
clone size: many
V gene: TRBV20-1
CDR3 length: 14
CDR3 DNA: TGCAGTGCTAGAGATTGGGACAGTTCCTACGAGCAGTACTTC
CDR3 protein: CSARDWDSSYEQYF

J gene: TRBJ2-1
D gene: TRBD2
clone size: -
V gene: TRBV11-1
CDR3 length: 18
CDR3 DNA: TGTGCCAGCAGCTTCTATATCCGATCTAGCGGGTCCTACAATGAGCAGTTCTTC
CDR3 protein: CASSFYIRSSGSYNEQFF

J gene: TRBJ1-3
D gene: -
clone size: few
V gene: TRBV24-1
CDR3 length: 16
CDR3 DNA: TGTGCCACCAGTGACCCCAGGGTTAACTCTGGAAACACCATATATTTT
CDR3 protein: CATSDPRVNSGNTIYF

J gene: TRBJ2-1
D gene: -
clone size: few
V gene: TRBV15
CDR3 length: 15
CDR3 DNA: TGTGCCACCAGCAGAGAACTAGGATCTGGGAATGAGCAGTTCTTC
CDR3 protein: CATSRELGSGNEQFF

J gene: TRBJ1-2
D gene: -
clone size: few
V gene: TRBV14
CDR3 length: 14
CDR3 DNA: TGTGCCAGCAGCCAAGATCTGTTGGGTAATGGCTACACCTTC
CDR3 protein: CASSQDLLGNGYTF

J gene: TRBJ1-1
D gene: -
clone size: -
V gene: TRBV11-2
CDR3 length: 18
CDR3 DNA: TGTGCCAGCAGCTTAAACAGGGCCCCGTCGCAAGGGGACACTGAAGCTTTCTTT
CDR3 protein: CASSLNRAPSQGDTEAFF

J gene: TRBJ1-3
D gene: -
clone size: many
V gene: TRBV7-8
CDR3 length: 13
CDR3 DNA: TGTGCCAGCATAGGGCGGAGTGGAAACACCATATATTTT
CDR3 protein: CASIGRSGNTIYF

J gene: TRBJ2-7
D gene: -
clone size: few
V gene: TRBV13
CDR3 length: 13
CDR3 DNA: TGTGCCAGCAGCCCTGGGCAGGGTGACGAGCAGTACTTC
CDR3 protein: CASSPGQGDEQYF

J gene: TRBJ2-3
D gene: -
clone size: few
V gene: TRBV5-1
CDR3 length: 14
CDR3 DNA: TGCGCCAGCAGCTTCGGTGCAGGCCGAGATACGCAGTATTTT
CDR3 protein: CASSFGAGRDTQYF

J gene: TRBJ2-2
D gene: -
clone size: -
V gene: TRBV27
CDR3 length: 15
CDR3 DNA: TGTGCCAGCAGTTCCCCGACAGGCTATCCCGGGGAGCTGTTTTTT
CDR3 protein: CASSSPTGYPGELFF

J gene: TRBJ2-5
D gene: -
clone size: few
V gene: TRBV7-2
CDR3 length: 16
CDR3 DNA: TGTGCCAGCAGCTTAGCGGGGGGAGGAGCCCAAGAGACCCAGTACTTC
CDR3 protein: CASSLAGGGAQETQYF

J gene: TRBJ2-3
D gene: TRBD2
clone size: many
V gene: TRBV12-3/TRBV12-4
CDR3 length: 14
CDR3 DNA: TGTGCCAGCAGTTCCGGACTAGCCCCAGATACGCAGTATTTT
CDR3 protein: CASSSGLAPDTQYF

J gene: TRBJ2-7
D gene: TRBD2
clone size: many
V gene: TRBV20-1
CDR3 length: 14
CDR3 DNA: TGCAGTGCGCCTGGACTAGCGGGAGCCTACGAGCAGTACTTC
CDR3 protein: CSAPGLAGAYEQYF

J gene: TRBJ2-7
D gene: -
clone size: -
V gene: TRBV12-3/TRBV12-4
CDR3 length: 14
CDR3 DNA: TGTGCCAGCAGTGGGGGTGGAGCGGCCCACGAGCAGTACTTC
CDR3 protein: CASSGGGAAHEQYF

J gene: TRBJ2-7
D gene: -
clone size: few
V gene: TRBV12-3/TRBV12-4
CDR3 length: 12
CDR3 DNA: TGTGCCAGCCGGGAAAAGAGCTACGAGCAGTACTTC
CDR3 protein: CASREKSYEQYF

J gene: TRBJ2-4
D gene: TRBD1
clone size: -
V gene: TRBV24-1
CDR3 length: 21
CDR3 DNA: TGTGCCACCAGTGATTTGATTTCCGGACAGGGGGCGAATCTGGCCAAAAACATTCAGTACTTC
CDR3 protein: CATSDLISGQGANLAKNIQYF